Included here is one TCR beta chain sequence, with context. Its antigen is currently unknown. The record originates from a study of neoadjuvant anti-PD-1 for oral cavity cancer. V was trimmed by 5 bases and J by 3 bases, leaving 10 bases between them. The CDR3 has 13 residues. Germline CDR1 is LNHDA and CDR2 is SQIVND (reference sequence). General study findings and limits: Higher pretreatment blood Treg/Th17 ratios correlated with higher pretreatment blood and lower post-treatment tumor TCRbeta clonality.

Produced via immunoSEQ multiplex PCR; TCRdb's table is partial and in-frame only. This repertoire shows around 31,000 clones, approximately 87% found once; its top ten account for 3.5%. V is TRBV19 and J is TRBJ1-1, with D maybe TRBD1 (6 bases). This sequence was found in a person between 35 and 79 years old with oral cavity squamous cell carcinoma. Source: PBMCs, taken before nivolumab (anti-PD-1) treatment. CDR3 coding DNA: TGTGCCAGTAGTCCGGGGGGCTACACTGAAGCTTTCTTT. Translating it yields CASSPGGYTEAFF.